These 7 T cell receptor beta chains originate from one sample sequenced in a study of T cell repertoires in cytomegalovirus infection. TCRdb re-called the reads through MiXCR, storing one row per CDR3 protein. The repertoire includes more than 250,000 distinct CDR3 sequences, roughly 25% of them detected once, and 13% sits in the top ten. These receptors are not linked to any known antigen. This specimen was cultured PBMCs, taken from culture after CMV antigen stimulation. The source is a human donor in good health (CMV status not recorded). Some clones in this sample may be carry-over from other donors' samples.

This clonotype was recorded many times. The CDR3, as DNA: TGTGCCAGCAGCCCACGATGGGGCCAGCGGGAGGTAGTTCCCGGGGAGCTGTTTTTT. It translates to CASSPRWGQREVVPGELFF. This chain uses TRBV7-9 with TRBJ2-2; 9 nucleotides line up with TRBD2. The CDR3 has 19 amino acids. Germline lookup yields CDR1 SEHNR and CDR2 FQNEAQ (reference sequence). Trimming took 5 bases from V and 6 from J; bases not matched to a gene: 19.

This clonotype was picked up many times. CDR3 coding DNA: TGTGCCAGCAGTATGGGACAGGGTTACTCTAGCACAGATACGCAGTATTTT. It translates to CASSMGQGYSSTDTQYF. This chain uses TRBV12-3 or TRBV12-4 with TRBJ2-3, with 9 bases lining up with TRBD1. The CDR3 is made up of 17 amino acids. J lost 0 bases, V lost 5 bases, and 9 bases had no gene match.

Remarks on this clonotype: A much bigger clone sits one base away, suggesting this may be a read error. The chain couples TRBV7-9 to TRBJ2-6, with D uncertain. The CDR3 sequence is 11 residues long. In germline, CDR1 is SEHNR, CDR2 FQNEAQ (reference sequence). The CDR3 region has the DNA TGTGCCAGCGGCTTAGTCAACGTCCTGACTTTC. It codes for CASGLVNVLTF. The full variable domain, rest sourced from reference TRBV7-9 and TRBJ2-6, is DTGVSQNPRHKITKRGQNVTFRCDPISEHNRLYWYRQTLGQGPEFLTYFQNEAQLEKSRLLSDRFSAERPKGSFSTLEIQRTEQGDSAMYLCASGLVNVLTFGAGSRLTVL.

CDR3 in DNA: TGTGCCAGCAGTTACTCAGCCGGAAACTACGAGCAGTACTTC. Its translation is CASSYSAGNYEQYF. The chain combines TRBV6-2 or TRBV6-3 with TRBJ2-7, with D uncertain. V lost 0 bases to trimming and J lost 3 bases, with 9 bases between them. This CDR3 comprises 14 residues. Per germline, CDR1 MNHEY and CDR2 SVGEGT.

The chain links TRBV6-5 to TRBJ2-6; a weak D match, TRBD2 (6 bases). Germline-derived CDR1 and CDR2 are MNHEY and SVGAGI. The CDR3 is 18 amino acids. V lost 2 bases to trimming and J lost 0 bases, with 14 bases between them. In DNA, the CDR3 is TGTGCCAGCAGTTACGGGAATGCGGGACCCTCTGGGGCCAACGTCCTGACTTTC. Amino acid sequence: CASSYGNAGPSGANVLTF.

This clonotype was found a few times. The chain is built from TRBV29-1 and TRBJ2-3; D possibly uses TRBD1 or TRBD2 (5 bases each). The CDR3 runs 13 residues. The ends were cut back, 3 bases at V and 5 bases at J, with 12 bases in the middle. CDR1 and CDR2 (germline): SQVTM, ANQGSEA. The CDR3, as DNA: TGCAGCGTTGAGCAGGGAGCTGGAGATACGCAGTATTTT. Encoded protein: CSVEQGAGDTQYF.

This clonotype was seen more than once but under ten times. The chain has TRBV4-2 and TRBJ2-5, with a weak D call TRBD1 (5 bases). CDR1 is LGHNA and CDR2 is YNFKEQ in the germline V gene. This CDR3 has 17 amino acids. The V end lost 6 bases, the J end lost 5 bases, and 25 bases lay between the germline ends. CDR3 residues: CASSQQNTRSWGETQYF. In DNA, the CDR3 is TGTGCCAGCAGTCAGCAAAACACGCGGAGCTGGGGCGAGACCCAGTACTTC.